Given below is one TCR beta chain in context. This clonotype occurred a few times. It lacks a known antigen. Per-base quality was not reported, and no clone a single base away is much larger than it. This specimen belongs to a study of T-cell reconstitution after alpha-beta-depleted transplantation in children (TCRdb year 2016). Regarding the complete study: Using TCR repertoire profiling, the study quantitatively followed how T-cell immune reconstitution unfolded in children after TCRalphabeta/CD19-depleted allogeneic hematopoietic cell transplantation.

Libraries were built with PCR. The instrument given in TCRdb is Illumina HiSeq 2500. Molecular barcoding was employed in the preparation of TCR libraries, with unique molecular identifiers being used to normalize TCRbeta repertoire quantification. TCRdb reprocessed the public reads (quality trimming at Q25 with fastp, clone calling with MiXCR) and kept in-frame beta chains. Duplicate CDR3 protein sequences are folded into a single record with the most common DNA and genes. This sample holds roughly 590,000 distinct CDR3 sequences; approximately 16% were observed only once. Approximately 1% of the sample rests with the top ten. The sample was PBMCs from the stem cell graft donor, taken from the stem cell graft. This sequence originates from a human donor who donated a stem cell graft to a child with acute myeloid leukemia.

The CDR3 reads CASSQDYSGELFF. The nucleotide sequence is TGCGCCAGCAGCCAAGACTACAGCGGGGAGCTGTTTTTT. The rearranged chain carries TRBV4-3 and TRBJ2-2, with an unclear D gene assignment. From cysteine to phenylalanine, the CDR3 is 13 amino acids long. The entry retains the CDR3 DNA only, 39 bases that are in frame from base 1. Sequences LGHNA (CDR1) and YSLEER (CDR2) are obtained from the germline V gene. The junction shows trimming of 0 bases on V and 7 bases on J, plus 6 bases between the germline ends.